One sample yielded the 11 T cell receptor beta chains listed below, sequenced in a study of blood T cell repertoires in COVID-19. Profiled with immunoSEQ multiplex PCR; TCRdb holds only in-frame clones, not every one. Of more than 15,000 clones in the sample, about 88% were seen once. Sequencing used peripheral blood. Receptors were obtained from a man aged 40-49 years with active COVID-19.

This chain links TRBV6-5 with TRBJ2-1; D possibly corresponds to TRBD2 (6 bases). Trimming pared 2 bases from V and 3 bases from J, leaving 14 bases between. The length of the CDR3 is 16 residues. Germline V lookup: CDR1 MNHEY, CDR2 SVGAGI. Written as DNA, the CDR3 is TGTGCCAGCAGTTACGACGGGAGTGCGAACTACAATGAGCAGTTCTTC. The encoded protein is CASSYDGSANYNEQFF.

The rearrangement uses TRBV3-1 (or the pseudogene TRBV3-2) and TRBJ2-7; TRBD1 is a possible D gene (6 bases). The germline CDR1 and CDR2 sequences are LGHDT and YNNKEL (reference sequence). There are 16 residues in the CDR3. V gave up 4 bases and J gave up 0 bases, with 16 bases separating them. In nucleotides, the CDR3 is TGTGCCAGCAGCCCCGGACAGAGAACCAACTCCTACGAGCAGTACTTC. It is translated as CASSPGQRTNSYEQYF.

The V call is TRBV19, the J call TRBJ1-6, with 7 bases lining up with TRBD1. Trimming at V came to 7 bases and at J to 5 bases, leaving 5 bases not matched to a gene. This CDR3 is 14 amino acids long. The germline V gene has CDR1 LNHDA and CDR2 SQIVND (reference sequence). CDR3: CASKPGQNNSPLHF. The CDR3 coding sequence is TGTGCCAGTAAACCGGGACAGAATAATTCACCCCTCCACTTT.

The chain carries TRBV6-2 or TRBV6-3 and TRBJ2-5; D is possibly TRBD2 (6 bases). CDR1 MNHEY and CDR2 SVGEGT come from the germline V gene. V was cut by 2 bases and J by 7 bases, with 20 bases left in between. The CDR3 is 16 residues long. The CDR3 region is CASSYPRMEGSVTQYF. The CDR3 DNA reads as TGTGCCAGCAGTTACCCTCGGATGGAGGGGAGCGTGACCCAGTACTTC.

Sample share makes this clone large. The chain is built from TRBV12-2 and TRBJ1-5. TRBV12-2 is a listed pseudogene. The CDR3 sequence is 17 residues long. The CDR3, as DNA: TGTGCAAGTCGCCCCTCACTGCCGGGGGGATACAATCAGCCCCAGCATTTT. Its translation: CASRPSLPGGYNQPQHF.

The chain combines TRBV19 with TRBJ2-4; 7 bases map to TRBD1. The V segment lost 6 bases and the J segment 2 bases; nucleotides outside the gene matches: 13. This CDR3 has 17 amino acids. Germline lookup yields CDR1 LNHDA and CDR2 SQIVND (reference sequence). The CDR3 DNA reads TGTGCCAGTAGCGCCTTAGGTGACAGGGAACCCAAAAACATTCAGTACTTC. It is translated as CASSALGDREPKNIQYF.

V is TRBV5-6 and J is TRBJ2-1; no definite D call. Germline V lookup: CDR1 SGHDT, CDR2 YYEEEE. V lost 3 bases, J lost 6 bases, and 7 bases lay in between. This CDR3 spans 12 amino acids. Written as DNA, the CDR3 is TGTGCCAGCAGCTGGGCGACCAATGAGCAGTTCTTC. As protein: CASSWATNEQFF.

The chain is built from TRBV18 and TRBJ2-5, with TRBD2 matching over 9 bases. The CDR3 extends over 20 amino acids. Germline V gene lookup returns CDR1 KGHSH and CDR2 LQKENI. J lost 5 bases, V lost 3 bases, and 22 bases had no gene match. As DNA, the CDR3 is TGTGCCAGCTCACCGATGAATAGCCTTTACGTTAGCGGGAGAGCGGAGACCCAGTACTTC. Residues: CASSPMNSLYVSGRAETQYF. Full variable domain (rest looked up from reference TRBV18 and TRBJ2-5): NAGVMQNPRHLVRRRGQEARLRCSPMKGHSHVYWYRQLPEEGLKFMVYLQKENIIDESGMPKERFSAEFPKEGPSILRIQQVVRGDSAAYFCASSPMNSLYVSGRAETQYFGPGTRLLVL.

The chain couples TRBV7-2 to TRBJ1-5; TRBD1 matches at 12 bases. This CDR3 contains 19 residues. Losses at the gene ends were 1 base for V and 2 bases for J; bases not matched to a gene: 9. Germline loops: CDR1 SGHTA, CDR2 FQGNSA. The CDR3 DNA follows: TGTGCCAGCAGCTTAGGCGGGACAGGGGGCGATTTTGGCAATCAGCCCCAGCATTTT. Protein sequence: CASSLGGTGGDFGNQPQHF.

The rearrangement uses TRBV24-1 and TRBJ2-1; 13 nucleotides line up with TRBD2. There are 15 residues in the CDR3. With V trimmed by 4 bases and J by 8 bases, 4 bases remained unmatched. CDR1 and CDR2 from the germline V gene are KGHDR and SFDVKD. The CDR3 sequence is CATSDRTSGSYEQFF. CDR3 nucleotides: TGTGCCACCAGTGACAGGACTAGCGGGAGTTATGAGCAGTTCTTC.

V gene TRBV7-9 combines with J gene TRBJ2-1; perhaps TRBD1 as D (6 bases). The CDR3 spans 16 residues. Germline V lookup: CDR1 SEHNR, CDR2 FQNEAQ (reference sequence). Trimming removed 2 bases from V and 3 bases from J, with 14 bases in between. For the CDR3, the DNA is TGTGCCAGCAGCTTATTCGTAGGGGGTCGCTACAATGAGCAGTTCTTC. Translated, it gives CASSLFVGGRYNEQFF. The full variable domain, rest sourced from reference TRBV7-9 and TRBJ2-1, is DTGVSQNPRHKITKRGQNVTFRCDPISEHNRLYWYRQTLGQGPEFLTYFQNEAQLEKSRLLSDRFSAERPKGSFSTLEIQRTEQGDSAMYLCASSLFVGGRYNEQFFGPGTRLTVL.